The 3 T cell receptor beta chains presented below share a single source sample, sequenced in a study of T-cell memory formation after mild COVID-19. Via MiXCR, TCRdb re-called the 5' RACE reads, giving one row per CDR3 protein. The table shows 220,000 or so distinct CDR3 sequences, with over 9.5% occurring only once. Sequencing was performed on PBMCs or a T cell subset sorted from them (not recorded which). The source is a man aged 18 to 29 who had mild COVID-19 (a few samples of this study predate the infection). Cell type and time point are not known.

This clonotype was detected ten times or more. This chain connects TRBV12-3 or TRBV12-4 to TRBJ2-3, with D unresolved. The ends were cut back, 3 bases at V and 1 base at J, with 8 bases in the middle. The CDR3 extends over 14 amino acids. The CDR3 nucleotides read TGTGCCAGCAGTTTCGGCCAGGGCACAGATACGCAGTATTTT. Its protein is CASSFGQGTDTQYF.

This clonotype came up many times. V is TRBV20-1 and J is TRBJ2-2; D perhaps matches TRBD2 (6 bases). The CDR3 runs to 16 residues. The V end lost 4 bases, the J end lost 6 bases, and 21 bases lay between the germline ends. Germline CDR1 and CDR2: DFQATT and SNEGSKA (reference sequence). CDR3 sequence (DNA): TGCAGTGCTAAGAGCCGGGACTCCAACGTTCCCGGGGAGCTGTTTTTT. Translating it yields CSAKSRDSNVPGELFF.

This clonotype has just a few counts. The chain uses TRBV12-3 or TRBV12-4 and TRBJ1-2, with D unresolved. The CDR3 is 14 amino acids. V gave up 5 bases and J gave up 2 bases, with 12 bases separating them. CDR3 sequence (DNA): TGTGCCAGCAGTCGCAGTGGGGAAAACTATGGCTACACCTTC. It is translated as CASSRSGENYGYTF.